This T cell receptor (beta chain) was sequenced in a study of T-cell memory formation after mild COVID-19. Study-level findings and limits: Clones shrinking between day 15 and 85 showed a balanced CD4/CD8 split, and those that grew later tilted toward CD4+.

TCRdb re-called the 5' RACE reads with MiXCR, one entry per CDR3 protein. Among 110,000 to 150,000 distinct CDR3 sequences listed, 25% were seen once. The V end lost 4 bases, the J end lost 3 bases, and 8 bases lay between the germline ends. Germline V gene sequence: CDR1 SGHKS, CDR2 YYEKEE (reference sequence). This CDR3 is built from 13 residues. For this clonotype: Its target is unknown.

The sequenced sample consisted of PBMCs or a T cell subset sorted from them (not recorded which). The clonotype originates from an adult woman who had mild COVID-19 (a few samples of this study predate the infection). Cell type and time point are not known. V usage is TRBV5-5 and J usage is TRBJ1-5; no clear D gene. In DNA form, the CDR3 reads TGTGCCAGCAGCAATGGTCCCAATCAGCCCCAGCATTTT. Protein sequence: CASSNGPNQPQHF. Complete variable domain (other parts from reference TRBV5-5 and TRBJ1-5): DAGVTQSPTHLIKTRGQQVTLRCSPISGHKSVSWYQQVLGQGPQFIFQYYEKEERGRGNFPDRFSARQFPNYSSELNVNALLLGDSALYLCASSNGPNQPQHFGDGTRLSIL.